What follows describes a single T cell receptor (beta chain). The antigen is not known. The data originate from a study of early T cells in non-severe SARS-CoV-2 infection. About the research overall: Bulk RNA from unsorted whole blood was sequenced; chains were unpaired. Overall study findings and caveats: CD4 and private specificities were missed by VDJdb matching, which favored anti-spike CD8 responses.

Looked up from germline, CDR1 is MDHEN and CDR2 is SYDVKM. The CDR3 covers 15 residues. V was pared by 6 bases and J by 9 bases, with 21 bases between. Individual cDNA molecules received unique molecular identifiers during library preparation. TCRdb re-called the 5' RACE reads with MiXCR, one entry per CDR3 protein. This sample has 20,000 to 25,000 distinct CDR3 sequences, with just under 4.5% found just once. Specimen: whole blood. The V gene is TRBV28, the J gene TRBJ2-1, with D perhaps matching TRBD2 (9 bases). This clonotype was sampled from an adult who was a healthcare worker with PCR-confirmed SARS-CoV-2 infection or an uninfected control (not recorded which). The CDR3 DNA reads as TGTGCCAGCAGCCTATCTGCTAGCGGGACAGGTGAGCAGTTCTTC. Translating it yields CASSLSASGTGEQFF.